The rows below give T cell receptor beta chains drawn from one sample of a study of identical twins. In TCRdb, the 5' RACE reads were re-called with MiXCR into one record per CDR3 protein. This table has under 500,000 distinct CDR3 sequences, 14% appearing once. The same sample was also used in a study of yellow fever vaccine responses in identical twins.

Material: CD4+ T cells sorted from blood. The receptors shown here come from a young woman in good health. Each CDR3 is given with its conserved first and last residue. Fields, in order: V gene, clone size, D gene, J gene, CDR3 DNA, CDR3 protein. The D gene is left open where the match is weak. Some rows have no size entry. The others give once, few or many, or a class for an expanded clone.

V gene: TRBV20-1
clone size: few
D gene: TRBD1
J gene: TRBJ2-7
CDR3 DNA: TGCAGTGCATCTGGACAGGGTCGAACCTACGAGCAGTACTTC
CDR3 protein: CSASGQGRTYEQYF

V gene: TRBV28
clone size: .
D gene: TRBD2
J gene: TRBJ2-7
CDR3 DNA: TGTGCCAGCAGTTTATTTCCCCTCAGCGGGAGGTTAAAATACGAGCAGTACTTC
CDR3 protein: CASSLFPLSGRLKYEQYF

V gene: TRBV7-9
clone size: many
D gene: .
J gene: TRBJ2-7
CDR3 DNA: TGTGCCAGCAGCCCCCCCCTGGGTCTCTCCTACGAGCAGTACTTC
CDR3 protein: CASSPPLGLSYEQYF

V gene: TRBV2
clone size: many
D gene: .
J gene: TRBJ1-2
CDR3 DNA: TGTGCCAGCAGGAACGACCGCAACTATGGCTACACCTTC
CDR3 protein: CASRNDRNYGYTF

V gene: TRBV5-1
clone size: few
D gene: .
J gene: TRBJ1-1
CDR3 DNA: TGCGCCAGCACCTCGACGGGGGCAATGAACACTGAAGCTTTCTTT
CDR3 protein: CASTSTGAMNTEAFF

V gene: TRBV4-1
clone size: few
D gene: .
J gene: TRBJ2-6
CDR3 DNA: TGCGCCAGCAGCAATTGGGGCCGGGTCCTAGACTCTGGGGCCAACGTCCTGACTTTC
CDR3 protein: CASSNWGRVLDSGANVLTF

V gene: TRBV20-1
clone size: .
D gene: TRBD2
J gene: TRBJ2-3
CDR3 DNA: TGCAGTGCTATGAGACTAGCGGCGAGCACAGATACGCAGTATTTT
CDR3 protein: CSAMRLAASTDTQYF

V gene: TRBV12-3/TRBV12-4
clone size: few
D gene: TRBD2
J gene: TRBJ2-2
CDR3 DNA: TGTGCCAGCAACCTAATAAGCGGGGGGACCGGGGAGCTGTTTTTT
CDR3 protein: CASNLISGGTGELFF

V gene: TRBV20-1
clone size: .
D gene: .
J gene: TRBJ2-7
CDR3 DNA: TGCAGTGCACCCGTGACAGGGAGGTACGAGCAGTACTTC
CDR3 protein: CSAPVTGRYEQYF

V gene: TRBV5-1
clone size: few
D gene: TRBD1
J gene: TRBJ1-2
CDR3 DNA: TGCGCCAGCAGTACCGACCGGGACAGGGGGCAAGGCTACACCTTC
CDR3 protein: CASSTDRDRGQGYTF

V gene: TRBV12-3/TRBV12-4
clone size: few
D gene: .
J gene: TRBJ2-4
CDR3 DNA: TGTGCCAGCAGTTTCATGACAGAACTAGCCAAAAACATTCAGTACTTC
CDR3 protein: CASSFMTELAKNIQYF

V gene: TRBV7-9
clone size: few
D gene: TRBD2
J gene: TRBJ2-2
CDR3 DNA: TGTGCCAGCAGCGCGCCGGCGGGAGCCCCCGGGGAGCTGTTTTTT
CDR3 protein: CASSAPAGAPGELFF

V gene: TRBV24-1
clone size: .
D gene: .
J gene: TRBJ2-3
CDR3 DNA: TGTGCCACGACAGACGTTCCCACAGATACGCAGTATTTT
CDR3 protein: CATTDVPTDTQYF

V gene: TRBV12-3/TRBV12-4
clone size: .
D gene: TRBD1
J gene: TRBJ2-7
CDR3 DNA: TGTGCCACCAAATCAGGGACAGAAAGCTACGAGCAGTACTTC
CDR3 protein: CATKSGTESYEQYF

V gene: TRBV3-1
clone size: few
D gene: .
J gene: TRBJ1-6
CDR3 DNA: TGTGCCAGCAGCCAAGGGGAGCATAATTCACCCCTCCACTTT
CDR3 protein: CASSQGEHNSPLHF

V gene: TRBV7-9
clone size: .
D gene: TRBD1
J gene: TRBJ2-1
CDR3 DNA: TGTGCCAGCAGCGTCCGGGACAGAGAATACAATGAGCAGTTCTTC
CDR3 protein: CASSVRDREYNEQFF

V gene: TRBV5-1
clone size: .
D gene: TRBD1
J gene: TRBJ2-7
CDR3 DNA: TGCGCCAGCAGCTTAACGACAGGGGCGAACTACGAGCAGTACTTC
CDR3 protein: CASSLTTGANYEQYF

V gene: TRBV3-1
clone size: many
D gene: TRBD2
J gene: TRBJ2-3
CDR3 DNA: TGTGCCAGCAGCCAGCGGGGGGGGACAGATACGCAGTATTTT
CDR3 protein: CASSQRGGTDTQYF

V gene: TRBV6-2/TRBV6-3
clone size: .
D gene: TRBD2
J gene: TRBJ2-3
CDR3 DNA: TGTGCCAGCAGCCGACTAGCGGGAGAACGTTATACGCAGTATTTT
CDR3 protein: CASSRLAGERYTQYF

V gene: TRBV6-2/TRBV6-3
clone size: .
D gene: TRBD2
J gene: TRBJ2-3
CDR3 DNA: TGTGCCAGCAGTTACGCGGGACTAGCGCGTCTTAGCACAGATACGCAGTATTTT
CDR3 protein: CASSYAGLARLSTDTQYF

V gene: TRBV10-3
clone size: many
D gene: .
J gene: TRBJ2-1
CDR3 DNA: TGTGCCATCAGTGAGGGGGGCCCCTTCTCCTACAATGAGCAGTTCTTC
CDR3 protein: CAISEGGPFSYNEQFF

V gene: TRBV6-1
clone size: few
D gene: .
J gene: TRBJ2-7
CDR3 DNA: TGTGCCAGCAGACGGGACGGCCTTTCTGGATCGAACGAGCAGTACTTC
CDR3 protein: CASRRDGLSGSNEQYF

V gene: TRBV2
clone size: .
D gene: .
J gene: TRBJ2-7
CDR3 DNA: TGTGCCAGCAGTGACTGGGGGAACGAGCAGTACTTC
CDR3 protein: CASSDWGNEQYF

V gene: TRBV20-1
clone size: few
D gene: .
J gene: TRBJ2-1
CDR3 DNA: TGCAGTGCTAAACCCTCGGGCAATGAGCAGTTCTTC
CDR3 protein: CSAKPSGNEQFF

V gene: TRBV19
clone size: few
D gene: .
J gene: TRBJ2-1
CDR3 DNA: TGTGCCAGTAGTATGAGGGATCTGAATGAGCAGTTCTTC
CDR3 protein: CASSMRDLNEQFF

V gene: TRBV28
clone size: .
D gene: .
J gene: TRBJ2-7
CDR3 DNA: TGTGCCAGCAGTTTAAATTATCCGAGCTCCTACGAGCAGTACTTC
CDR3 protein: CASSLNYPSSYEQYF

V gene: TRBV6-1
clone size: .
D gene: TRBD1
J gene: TRBJ1-2
CDR3 DNA: TGTGCCAGCAGTGACGACAGGGGGCGGCGGGACTATGGCTACACCTTC
CDR3 protein: CASSDDRGRRDYGYTF

V gene: TRBV24-1
clone size: many
D gene: .
J gene: TRBJ2-7
CDR3 DNA: TGTGCCACCTCAGCCAGTTCGGTCCGCGAGCAGTACTTC
CDR3 protein: CATSASSVREQYF

V gene: TRBV15
clone size: few
D gene: .
J gene: TRBJ2-7
CDR3 DNA: TGTGCCACCAGCAGAGATCGGGTGACCCTGTACGAGCAGTACTTC
CDR3 protein: CATSRDRVTLYEQYF

V gene: TRBV2
clone size: few
D gene: .
J gene: TRBJ2-1
CDR3 DNA: TGTGCCAGCAGTTCCACCGACCAAGGGTCCTACAATGAGCAGTTCTTC
CDR3 protein: CASSSTDQGSYNEQFF

V gene: TRBV28
clone size: few
D gene: TRBD2
J gene: TRBJ2-2
CDR3 DNA: TGTGCCAGCAGTTTCGGTAGCGGGAGCAACACCGGGGAGCTGTTTTTT
CDR3 protein: CASSFGSGSNTGELFF

V gene: TRBV7-7
clone size: few
D gene: .
J gene: TRBJ2-3
CDR3 DNA: TGTGCTAGCAGCTTATCGGGAAGTCCAACAGATACGCAGTATTTT
CDR3 protein: CASSLSGSPTDTQYF

V gene: TRBV9
clone size: .
D gene: TRBD2
J gene: TRBJ2-3
CDR3 DNA: TGTGCCAGCAGCACCAGACTAGCGGGGGGGCTAGCTGGCACAGATACGCAGTATTTT
CDR3 protein: CASSTRLAGGLAGTDTQYF

V gene: TRBV27
clone size: few
D gene: .
J gene: TRBJ2-6
CDR3 DNA: TGTGCCAGCAGTTATCAGCTTTCGGGGGCCAACGTCCTGACTTTC
CDR3 protein: CASSYQLSGANVLTF

V gene: TRBV16
clone size: .
D gene: .
J gene: TRBJ1-4
CDR3 DNA: TGTGCCAGCAGCCCCACCCGGGCAACTAATGAAAAACTGTTTTTT
CDR3 protein: CASSPTRATNEKLFF

V gene: TRBV6-5
clone size: many
D gene: .
J gene: TRBJ1-1
CDR3 DNA: TGTGCCAGCAGTACACTGAACACTGAAGCTTTCTTT
CDR3 protein: CASSTLNTEAFF

V gene: TRBV5-1
clone size: many
D gene: TRBD1
J gene: TRBJ2-1
CDR3 DNA: TGCGCCAGCAGCTTGGTAGGGACAGAATACAATGAGCAGTTCTTC
CDR3 protein: CASSLVGTEYNEQFF

V gene: TRBV9
clone size: few
D gene: .
J gene: TRBJ2-1
CDR3 DNA: TGTGCCAGCAGCGTAGCTGTGACAGGGAGGCACCTCTACAATGAGCAGTTCTTC
CDR3 protein: CASSVAVTGRHLYNEQFF

V gene: TRBV29-1
clone size: once
D gene: TRBD1
J gene: TRBJ2-3
CDR3 DNA: TGCAGCGTAGCAAGGGACAGCCAAACGCAGTATTTT
CDR3 protein: CSVARDSQTQYF

V gene: TRBV6-2/TRBV6-3
clone size: few
D gene: .
J gene: TRBJ2-1
CDR3 DNA: TGTGCCAGCAGTTACCCCCGAGGTGCGGGGAGCTCCTACAATGAGCAGTTCTTC
CDR3 protein: CASSYPRGAGSSYNEQFF

V gene: TRBV5-1
clone size: few
D gene: .
J gene: TRBJ2-5
CDR3 DNA: TGCGCCAGCAGCGGATGGCAGGGTGGACAAGAGACCCAGTACTTC
CDR3 protein: CASSGWQGGQETQYF

V gene: TRBV5-6
clone size: few
D gene: .
J gene: TRBJ2-1
CDR3 DNA: TGTGCCAGCAGCTGGGGTGGGAGGGGGCCTAACAATGAGCAGTTCTTC
CDR3 protein: CASSWGGRGPNNEQFF

V gene: TRBV5-1
clone size: many
D gene: TRBD1
J gene: TRBJ1-1
CDR3 DNA: TGCGCCAGCAGCTTGATGGGGGACAGGGCGAACACTGAAGCTTTCTTT
CDR3 protein: CASSLMGDRANTEAFF

V gene: TRBV5-1
clone size: few
D gene: .
J gene: TRBJ2-5
CDR3 DNA: TGCGCCAGCAGCTTGGCGAGCAACTCAGAGACCCAGTACTTC
CDR3 protein: CASSLASNSETQYF

V gene: TRBV10-1
clone size: few
D gene: TRBD2
J gene: TRBJ2-7
CDR3 DNA: TGCGCCAGCAGTGAGGGGACTAGCAGGTACGAGCAGTACTTC
CDR3 protein: CASSEGTSRYEQYF

V gene: TRBV28
clone size: few
D gene: TRBD1
J gene: TRBJ2-7
CDR3 DNA: TGTGCCAGCAGTCAAACGGACAGGGTGATCGACGAGCAGTACTTC
CDR3 protein: CASSQTDRVIDEQYF

V gene: TRBV7-6
clone size: .
D gene: .
J gene: TRBJ2-7
CDR3 DNA: TGTGCCAGCAGCTTCGCAGAAACCTACGAGCAGTACTTC
CDR3 protein: CASSFAETYEQYF

V gene: TRBV6-2/TRBV6-3
clone size: .
D gene: .
J gene: TRBJ2-1
CDR3 DNA: TGTGCCAGCAGTTACTCGAGATGGGTCAATGAGCAGTTCTTC
CDR3 protein: CASSYSRWVNEQFF

V gene: TRBV11-2
clone size: .
D gene: .
J gene: TRBJ1-1
CDR3 DNA: TGTGCCAGCAGCTCCCGGGAGTTTAGCACTGAAGCTTTCTTT
CDR3 protein: CASSSREFSTEAFF

V gene: TRBV7-2
clone size: few
D gene: TRBD2
J gene: TRBJ2-1
CDR3 DNA: TGTGCCAGCAGCTTATTGGGAGGGCCGTCCAATGAGCAGTTCTTC
CDR3 protein: CASSLLGGPSNEQFF

V gene: TRBV7-8
clone size: few
D gene: .
J gene: TRBJ2-1
CDR3 DNA: TGTGCCAGCAGCTTAGGTTATTCCAGCGACAATGAGCAGTTCTTC
CDR3 protein: CASSLGYSSDNEQFF